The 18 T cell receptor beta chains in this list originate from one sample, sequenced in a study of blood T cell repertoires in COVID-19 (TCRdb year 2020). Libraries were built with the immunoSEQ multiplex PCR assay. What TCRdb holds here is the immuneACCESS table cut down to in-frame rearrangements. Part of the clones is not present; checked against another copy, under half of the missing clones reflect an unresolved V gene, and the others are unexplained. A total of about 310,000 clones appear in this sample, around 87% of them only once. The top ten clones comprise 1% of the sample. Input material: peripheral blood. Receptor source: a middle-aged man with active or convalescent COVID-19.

The CDR3 here is CASSLIALAGTDTQYF. CDR3 nucleotide sequence: TGTGCCAGCAGCTTGATCGCTCTAGCGGGCACAGATACGCAGTATTTT. The chain recombines TRBV5-4 with TRBJ2-3; 7 bases match TRBD2. In germline, CDR1 is SGHNT, CDR2 YYREEE (reference sequence). The CDR3 totals 16 residues. The V and J ends lost 1 base and 1 base, in that order; junction bases with no gene match: 6.

CDR3 DNA sequence: TGTGCCAGCAGTTTAGGGGGACAGGGTCGGGAGACCCAGTACTTC. It specifies CASSLGGQGRETQYF. The rearrangement links TRBV28 to TRBJ2-5; 9 bases agree with TRBD1. The CDR3 is made up of 15 amino acids. Trimming at V came to 2 bases and at J to 5 bases, leaving 6 bases not matched to a gene. Germline V lookup: CDR1 MDHEN, CDR2 SYDVKM.

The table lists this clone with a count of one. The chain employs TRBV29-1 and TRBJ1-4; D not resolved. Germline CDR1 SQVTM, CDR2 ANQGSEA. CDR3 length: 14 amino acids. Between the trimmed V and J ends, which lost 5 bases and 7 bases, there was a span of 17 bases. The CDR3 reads CSVSGRAGIEKLFF. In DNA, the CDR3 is TGCAGCGTTTCAGGCCGGGCGGGGATTGAAAAACTGTTTTTT.

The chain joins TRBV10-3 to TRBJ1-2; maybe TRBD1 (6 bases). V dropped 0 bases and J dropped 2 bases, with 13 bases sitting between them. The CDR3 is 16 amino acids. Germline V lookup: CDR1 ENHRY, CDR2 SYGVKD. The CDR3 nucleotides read TGTGCCATCAGTGAGTCGGGGGCAGGTGCCAACTATGGCTACACCTTC. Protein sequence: CAISESGAGANYGYTF.

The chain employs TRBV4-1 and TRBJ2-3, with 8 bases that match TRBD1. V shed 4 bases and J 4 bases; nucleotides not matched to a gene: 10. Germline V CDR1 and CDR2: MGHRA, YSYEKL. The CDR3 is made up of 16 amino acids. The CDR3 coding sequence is TGCGCCAGCAGCCTCGGACAGGGTAGATTTTCAGATACGCAGTATTTT. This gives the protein CASSLGQGRFSDTQYF.

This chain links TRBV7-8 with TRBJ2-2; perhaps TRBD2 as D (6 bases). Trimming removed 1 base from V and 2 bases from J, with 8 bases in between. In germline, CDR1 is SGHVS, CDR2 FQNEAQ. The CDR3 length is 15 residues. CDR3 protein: CASSLGGVNTGELFF. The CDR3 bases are TGTGCCAGCAGCTTAGGGGGGGTCAACACCGGGGAGCTGTTTTTT. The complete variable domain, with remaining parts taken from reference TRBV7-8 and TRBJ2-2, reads GAGVSQSPRYKVAKRGQDVALRCDPISGHVSLFWYQQALGQGPEFLTYFQNEAQLDKSGLPSDRFFAERPEGSVSTLKIQRTQQEDSAVYLCASSLGGVNTGELFFGEGSRLTVL.

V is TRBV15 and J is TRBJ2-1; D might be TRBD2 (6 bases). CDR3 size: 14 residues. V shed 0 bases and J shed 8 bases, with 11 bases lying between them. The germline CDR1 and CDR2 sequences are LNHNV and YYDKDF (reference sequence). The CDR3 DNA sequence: TGTGCCACCAGCAGAGATTTAGGCGGGGATGAGCAGTTCTTC. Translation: CATSRDLGGDEQFF.

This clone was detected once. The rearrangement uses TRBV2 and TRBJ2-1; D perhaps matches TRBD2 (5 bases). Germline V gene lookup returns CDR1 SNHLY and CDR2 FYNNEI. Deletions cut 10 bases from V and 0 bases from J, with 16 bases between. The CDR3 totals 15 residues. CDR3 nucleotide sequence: TGTGCCACCAGGTGGGGAGCGAGCTCCTACAATGAGCAGTTCTTC. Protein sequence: CATRWGASSYNEQFF.

CDR3 coding DNA: TGTGCCAGCTCACGGTCAAGGGAGGGGAGCTCCTACGAGCAGTACTTC. It specifies CASSRSREGSSYEQYF. The chain uses TRBV18 and TRBJ2-7; 7 bases match TRBD2. The J segment lost 0 bases and the V segment lost 4 bases, leaving 9 bases of the junction unmatched. The CDR3 has 16 residues. CDR1 is KGHSH and CDR2 is LQKENI in the germline V gene.

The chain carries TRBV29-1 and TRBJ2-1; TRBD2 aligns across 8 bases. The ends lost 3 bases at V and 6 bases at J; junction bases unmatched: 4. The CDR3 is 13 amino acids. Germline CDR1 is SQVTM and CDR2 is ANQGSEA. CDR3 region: CSVEALAGNEQFF. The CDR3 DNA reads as TGCAGCGTTGAGGCCCTAGCGGGCAATGAGCAGTTCTTC.

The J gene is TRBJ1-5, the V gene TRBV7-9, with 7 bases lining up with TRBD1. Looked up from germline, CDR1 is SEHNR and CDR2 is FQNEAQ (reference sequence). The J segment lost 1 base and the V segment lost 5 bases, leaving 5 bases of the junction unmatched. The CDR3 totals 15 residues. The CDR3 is CASSKQGKSNQPQHF. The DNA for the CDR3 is TGTGCCAGCAGCAAACAGGGGAAGAGCAATCAGCCCCAGCATTTT.

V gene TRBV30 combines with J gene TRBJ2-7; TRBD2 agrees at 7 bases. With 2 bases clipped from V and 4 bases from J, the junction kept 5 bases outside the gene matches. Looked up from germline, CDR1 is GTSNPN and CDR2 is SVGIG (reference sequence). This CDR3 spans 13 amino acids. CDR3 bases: TGTGCCTGGAGTCGGACTAGGTGGTACGAGCAGTACTTC. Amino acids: CAWSRTRWYEQYF.

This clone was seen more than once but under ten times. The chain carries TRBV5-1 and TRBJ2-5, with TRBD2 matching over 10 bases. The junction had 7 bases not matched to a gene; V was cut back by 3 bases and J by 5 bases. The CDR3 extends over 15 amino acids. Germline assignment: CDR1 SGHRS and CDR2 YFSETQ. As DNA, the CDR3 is TGCGCCAGCAGCTGGGGGACTAGCGTAGTGGAGACCCAGTACTTC. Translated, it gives CASSWGTSVVETQYF.

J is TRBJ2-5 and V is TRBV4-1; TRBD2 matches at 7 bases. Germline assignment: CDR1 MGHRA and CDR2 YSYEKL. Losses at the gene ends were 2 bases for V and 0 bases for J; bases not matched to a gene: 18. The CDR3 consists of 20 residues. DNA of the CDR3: TGCGCCAGCAGCCAACCCGCCGGGAGGCTGGGCGGGGCGGACCAAGAGACCCAGTACTTC. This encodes CASSQPAGRLGGADQETQYF.

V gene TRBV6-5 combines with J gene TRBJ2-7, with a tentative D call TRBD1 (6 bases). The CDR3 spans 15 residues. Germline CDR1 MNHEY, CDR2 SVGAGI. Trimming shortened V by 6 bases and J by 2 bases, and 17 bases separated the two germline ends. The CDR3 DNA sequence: TGTGCCAGCAGAAGACAGCCTACAGGGACCTACGAGCAGTACTTC. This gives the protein CASRRQPTGTYEQYF.

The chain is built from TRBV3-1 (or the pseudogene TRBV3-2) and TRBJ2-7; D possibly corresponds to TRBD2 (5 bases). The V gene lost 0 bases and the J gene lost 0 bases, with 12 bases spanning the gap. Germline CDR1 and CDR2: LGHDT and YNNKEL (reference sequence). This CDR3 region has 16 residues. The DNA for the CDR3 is TGTGCCAGCAGCCAAGATAGCGCTCCCAGCTCCTACGAGCAGTACTTC. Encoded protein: CASSQDSAPSSYEQYF.

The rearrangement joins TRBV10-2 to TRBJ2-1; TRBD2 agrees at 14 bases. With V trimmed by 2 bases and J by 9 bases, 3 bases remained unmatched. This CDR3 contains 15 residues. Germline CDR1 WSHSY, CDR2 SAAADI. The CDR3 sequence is CASSEPGLAGVEQFF. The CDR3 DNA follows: TGCGCCAGCAGTGAGCCGGGACTAGCGGGAGTTGAGCAGTTCTTC.

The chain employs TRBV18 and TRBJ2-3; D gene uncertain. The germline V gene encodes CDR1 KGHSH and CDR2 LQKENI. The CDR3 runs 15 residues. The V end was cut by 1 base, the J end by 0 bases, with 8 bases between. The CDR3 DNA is TGTGCCAGCTCACCACTTTCAGATAGCACAGATACGCAGTATTTT. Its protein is CASSPLSDSTDTQYF.